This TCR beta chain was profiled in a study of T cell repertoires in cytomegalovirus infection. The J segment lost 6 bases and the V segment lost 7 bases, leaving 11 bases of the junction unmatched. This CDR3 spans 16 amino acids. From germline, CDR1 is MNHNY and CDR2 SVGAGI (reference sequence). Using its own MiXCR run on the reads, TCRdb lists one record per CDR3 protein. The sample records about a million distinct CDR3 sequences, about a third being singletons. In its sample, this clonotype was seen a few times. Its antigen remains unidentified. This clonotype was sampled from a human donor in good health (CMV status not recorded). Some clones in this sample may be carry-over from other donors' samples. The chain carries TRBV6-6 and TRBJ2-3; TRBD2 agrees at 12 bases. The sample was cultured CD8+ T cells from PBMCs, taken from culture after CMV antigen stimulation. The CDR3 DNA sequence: TGTGCCAGCATGCGACTAGCGGGGGTGGGAGTGGATACGCAGTATTTT. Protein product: CASMRLAGVGVDTQYF.